This T cell receptor beta chain was observed in a study of T cells after yellow fever vaccination. UMIs and a universal primer site were added when TCR cDNA was made by 5'RACE template switching. TCRdb itself ran the 5' RACE reads through MiXCR, one entry per CDR3 protein. The sample has under 300,000 distinct CDR3 sequences, 6.5% to 8.5% seen once; the top ten hold about 0.9%. The table lists this clonotype with many counts. V lost 6 bases to trimming and J lost 5 bases; unmatched junction nucleotides: 4. The CDR3 has 13 amino acids. From germline, CDR1 is SGHRS and CDR2 YFSETQ. The sequence came from a man younger than 40 who received the YFV17D yellow fever vaccine. This specimen was CD4+ T cells sorted from PBMCs, taken 15 days after the yellow fever booster vaccination. V gene TRBV5-1 combines with J gene TRBJ2-5; TRBD1 matches 10 bases. Here the CDR3 reads CASTTGGGETQYF. The DNA of the CDR3 is TGCGCCAGCACGACAGGGGGCGGTGAGACCCAGTACTTC.